A single sample gave rise to the 27 T cell receptor beta chains below, sequenced in a study of blood T cell repertoires in COVID-19. Generated by immunoSEQ multiplex PCR, the TCRdb table keeps only in-frame clones and is missing some. The data contain 250,000 or so clones, roughly 84% of them singletons. The specimen sequenced was PBMCs or T cells enriched from blood (not recorded which). These receptors all stem from a woman aged 45-60 years who had been exposed to COVID-19.

The chain joins TRBV5-5 to TRBJ2-3, with D maybe TRBD2 (5 bases). V was clipped by 9 bases and J by 1 base, with 12 bases between them. CDR1 and CDR2 (germline): SGHKS, YYEKEE (reference sequence). This CDR3 has 13 residues. The CDR3 spells CATNQRGTDTQYF. CDR3 nucleotide sequence: TGTGCCACCAATCAGAGGGGCACAGATACGCAGTATTTT.

V is TRBV3-1 (or the pseudogene TRBV3-2) and J is TRBJ2-7; D may be TRBD2 (6 bases). This CDR3 has 14 residues. V lost 4 bases to trimming and J lost 6 bases, with 16 bases between them. CDR1 is LGHDT, CDR2 YNNKEL, per germline (reference sequence). This chain's CDR3 is CASSPPSGDGEQYF. DNA of the CDR3: TGTGCCAGCAGCCCACCCTCGGGGGATGGCGAGCAGTACTTC.

The rearrangement joins TRBV5-1 to TRBJ2-5, with 9 bases identical to TRBD2. CDR3 length: 15 residues. V shed 3 bases, J shed 5 bases, and the junction held 8 bases outside the gene matches. CDR1 and CDR2 from the germline V gene are SGHRS and YFSETQ. The DNA of the CDR3 is TGCGCCAGCAGCTCCGGGACTAGCTTTGAGGAGACCCAGTACTTC. Amino acid sequence: CASSSGTSFEETQYF.

The chain recombines TRBV18 with TRBJ2-6; 11 positions agree with TRBD1. Germline trimming cut 3 bases from V and 2 bases from J; bases unmatched to any gene: 3. The CDR3 extends over 17 amino acids. Germline V lookup: CDR1 KGHSH, CDR2 LQKENI. The CDR3 reads CASSPGQGVPGANVLTF. DNA for the CDR3: TGTGCCAGCTCACCGGGACAGGGGGTGCCTGGGGCCAACGTCCTGACTTTC.

The chain couples TRBV12-5 to TRBJ2-3; 9 bases map to TRBD1. Germline CDR1 reads LGHNT; CDR2 reads FRNRAP. With 6 bases clipped from V and 14 bases from J, the junction kept 15 bases outside the gene matches. CDR3 length: 14 residues. The CDR3 DNA reads as TGTGCTAGTGGGCCCGGGACAGGGACTCTTAAGCCGTATTTT. The encoded protein is CASGPGTGTLKPYF.

This chain joins TRBV5-5 and TRBJ1-2; 9 positions agree with TRBD1. The CDR3 totals 14 residues. Germline V gene data show CDR1 as SGHKS and CDR2 as YYEKEE (reference sequence). With V trimmed by 4 bases and J by 8 bases, 9 bases remained unmatched. The CDR3 protein is CASSTWDRVRGYTF. The CDR3, as DNA: TGTGCCAGCAGCACATGGGACAGGGTCAGAGGCTACACCTTC.

The gene calls are TRBV9 and TRBJ2-3; the match to TRBD2 covers 8 bases. The V gene end was trimmed by 4 bases and the J gene end by 0 bases; junction bases not matched to a gene: 7. CDR3 length: 16 amino acids. Germline V gene data show CDR1 as SGDLS and CDR2 as YYNGEE. Here the CDR3 reads CASSPRGGESTDTQYF. The CDR3 bases are TGTGCCAGCAGCCCCCGGGGGGGCGAAAGCACAGATACGCAGTATTTT. Combining the CDR3 with reference TRBV9 and TRBJ2-3 gives the whole variable domain DSGVTQTPKHLITATGQRVTLRCSPRSGDLSVYWYQQSLDQGLQFLIQYYNGEERAKGNILERFSAQQFPDLHSELNLSSLELGDSALYFCASSPRGGESTDTQYFGPGTRLTVL.

The rearrangement uses TRBV4-1 and TRBJ2-1; TRBD1 matches 7 bases. From germline, CDR1 is MGHRA and CDR2 YSYEKL. This CDR3 region has 14 residues. The V and J ends lost 8 bases and 4 bases, in that order; junction bases with no gene match: 8. The CDR3 loop is CASDPGGPYNEQFF. The CDR3 DNA reads as TGCGCCAGCGATCCAGGGGGACCATACAATGAGCAGTTCTTC.

The V call is TRBV20-1, the J call TRBJ2-5; TRBD1 aligns across 8 bases. The germline CDR1 and CDR2 sequences are DFQATT and SNEGSKA (reference sequence). This CDR3 comprises 11 residues. The junction had 2 bases not matched to a gene; V was cut back by 8 bases and J by 3 bases. The CDR3 reads CSTGQEETQYF. The CDR3 DNA reads as TGCAGTACGGGACAGGAAGAGACCCAGTACTTC.

The chain has TRBV7-7 and TRBJ1-5; 7 positions agree with TRBD1. V lost 3 bases and J lost 5; bases outside the gene matches: 13. This CDR3 contains 17 residues. Germline CDR1 and CDR2: SSHAT and FNYEAQ (reference sequence). The DNA of the CDR3 is TGTGCCAGCAGCTTGGGTCCGCCCCGGGACAGACATCAGCCCCAGCATTTT. Translating it yields CASSLGPPRDRHQPQHF.

This clone was detected only a few times. The CDR3 is CASSLAAGDADTQYF. In nucleotides, the CDR3 is TGCGCCAGCAGCTTGGCGGCAGGGGATGCAGATACGCAGTATTTT. The rearrangement joins TRBV5-1 to TRBJ2-3, with a weak D call TRBD1 (6 bases). Per germline, CDR1 SGHRS and CDR2 YFSETQ. V was pared by 0 bases and J by 4 bases, with 12 bases between. The CDR3 length is 15 residues.

The gene calls are TRBV5-4 and TRBJ2-7; 10 nucleotides align to TRBD1. The germline V gene has CDR1 SGHNT and CDR2 YYREEE (reference sequence). This CDR3 has 15 residues. Trimming at V came to 4 bases and at J to 5 bases, leaving 9 bases not matched to a gene. The CDR3 spells CASSPPGTGAHEQYF. The CDR3 nucleotides read TGTGCCAGCAGCCCACCCGGGACAGGGGCCCACGAGCAGTACTTC.

The chain combines TRBV27 with TRBJ2-7; 7 bases are a match to TRBD1. The CDR3 consists of 12 residues. The V and J ends lost 5 bases and 4 bases, in that order; junction bases with no gene match: 2. CDR1 is MNHEY and CDR2 is SMNVEV in the germline V gene (reference sequence). CDR3 loop: CASSGDSYEQYF. In nucleotides, the CDR3 is TGTGCCAGCAGTGGGGACAGTTACGAGCAGTACTTC.

The genes are TRBV7-9 and TRBJ1-4, with 9 bases matching TRBD1. The CDR3 loop spans 14 amino acids. CDR1 and CDR2 (germline): SEHNR, FQNEAQ (reference sequence). V lost 5 bases and J lost 6; bases outside the gene matches: 4. For the CDR3, the DNA is TGTGCCAGCAGCCCGGACAGGGGAGATGAAAAACTGTTTTTT. Residues: CASSPDRGDEKLFF.

Regarding this clone: Sequence at one end of the junction differs from germline and may be a read error. V usage is TRBV9 and J usage is TRBJ2-3; 14 bases are a match to TRBD2. The CDR3 length is 14 residues. Germline V gives CDR1 SGDLS, CDR2 YYNGEE. The DNA for the CDR3 is TGTGCCAGCAGCGTAGGTTTGGGACTAGCGGGGGTCCGCTTT. Protein: CASSVGLGLAGVRF.

This clone was detected only once. This chain uses TRBV10-2 with TRBJ1-3; D not resolved. The CDR3 sequence is 14 residues long. The germline gives CDR1 WSHSY, CDR2 SAAADI. V lost 4 bases to trimming and J lost 0 bases, with 7 bases between them. CDR3 coding DNA: TGCGCCAGCAGTGCATCAATCTCTGGAAACACCATATATTTT. Amino acid sequence: CASSASISGNTIYF.

This clone has just a few counts. The V call is TRBV9, the J call TRBJ2-5, with D possibly being TRBD2 (7 bases). Germline V lookup: CDR1 SGDLS, CDR2 YYNGEE. Trimming pared 4 bases from V and 5 bases from J, leaving 18 bases between. The CDR3 is made up of 15 amino acids. CDR3 bases: TGTGCCAGCAGCCCTCGGGGGGCCCCTTCCGAGACCCAGTACTTC. Protein: CASSPRGAPSETQYF. The whole variable domain, filled in from reference TRBV9 and TRBJ2-5, reads DSGVTQTPKHLITATGQRVTLRCSPRSGDLSVYWYQQSLDQGLQFLIQYYNGEERAKGNILERFSAQQFPDLHSELNLSSLELGDSALYFCASSPRGAPSETQYFGPGTRLLVL.

This clone has more than one count but fewer than ten. This chain uses TRBV5-1 with TRBJ1-4; TRBD1 matches 7 bases. Germline V lookup: CDR1 SGHRS, CDR2 YFSETQ. The J segment lost 8 bases and the V segment lost 1 base, leaving 5 bases of the junction unmatched. There are 14 residues in the CDR3. The CDR3 nucleotides are TGCGCCAGCAGCTTGAGACAGGGTGACGAAAAACTGTTTTTT. It is translated as CASSLRQGDEKLFF.

The chain links TRBV5-1 to TRBJ1-1; D is possibly TRBD1 (5 bases). Germline CDR1 and CDR2: SGHRS and YFSETQ. CDR3 length: 14 residues. The V gene lost 1 base and the J gene lost 5 bases, with 12 bases spanning the gap. The CDR3 coding sequence is TGCGCCAGCAGCTTGCTCAGGGCGGGAACTGAAGCTTTCTTT. This sequence encodes CASSLLRAGTEAFF.

The rearrangement uses TRBV10-2 and TRBJ2-7; D is undetermined. CDR1 is WSHSY and CDR2 is SAAADI in the germline V gene. Trimming stripped 0 bases from V and 4 bases from J, with 4 bases between. CDR3 length: 12 residues. The CDR3 DNA follows: TGCGCCAGCAGTGAGTCCCCTTACGAGCAGTACTTC. This encodes CASSESPYEQYF.

The rearrangement links TRBV18 to TRBJ1-6, with unresolved D. This CDR3 has 16 residues. The V end was cut by 3 bases, the J end by 9 bases, with 18 bases between. Looked up from germline, CDR1 is KGHSH and CDR2 is LQKENI. CDR3 residues: CASSPQERVGSSPLHF. CDR3 DNA: TGTGCCAGCTCACCGCAGGAACGGGTTGGGAGTTCACCCCTCCACTTT.

V usage is TRBV13 and J usage is TRBJ2-3, with 8 bases fitting TRBD2. Germline loops: CDR1 PRHDT, CDR2 FYEKMQ (reference sequence). Germline trimming cut 5 bases from V and 3 bases from J; bases unmatched to any gene: 13. The CDR3 consists of 17 residues. The CDR3 coding sequence is TGTGCCAGCAGCAGGCGCCGGGGCGGGGGGCCGACAGATACGCAGTATTTT. This encodes CASSRRRGGGPTDTQYF. Using reference TRBV13 and TRBJ2-3 for the parts outside the CDR3, the full variable domain is AAGVIQSPRHLIKEKRETATLKCYPIPRHDTVYWYQQGPGQDPQFLISFYEKMQSDKGSIPDRFSAQQFSDYHSELNMSSLELGDSALYFCASSRRRGGGPTDTQYFGPGTRLTVL.

This chain connects TRBV9 to TRBJ2-3, with D tentatively TRBD2 (5 bases). The CDR3 contains 15 residues. Germline V lookup: CDR1 SGDLS, CDR2 YYNGEE. The V and J ends lost 4 bases and 0 bases respectively, with 12 bases between them. Written as DNA, the CDR3 is TGTGCCAGCAGCCTTCTTACGGGGAGCACAGATACGCAGTATTTT. Amino acids: CASSLLTGSTDTQYF.

The gene calls are TRBV3-1 (or the pseudogene TRBV3-2) and TRBJ2-1; D call uncertain. Trimming shortened V by 1 base and J by 8 bases, and 15 bases separated the two germline ends. The CDR3 is 15 residues long. CDR1 LGHDT and CDR2 YNNKEL come from the germline V gene (reference sequence). The CDR3 coding sequence is TGTGCCAGCAGCCAAGTGAGAGGTTTTTACTATGAGCAGTTCTTC. Translating it yields CASSQVRGFYYEQFF.

The chain carries TRBV10-2 and TRBJ1-2; D not certain. The CDR3 sequence is 13 residues long. Trimming took 3 bases from V and 5 from J, leaving 10 bases between them. Germline V gives CDR1 WSHSY, CDR2 SAAADI. CDR3 DNA: TGCGCCAGCAGTGAAAGTGAGGCTTATGGCTACACCTTC. This codes for CASSESEAYGYTF.

Remarks on this clone: The conserved phenylalanine or tryptophan normally closing the CDR3 is absent here, so this likely arose from a read error. The DNA is omitted, as the CDR3 cannot be located on it reliably, and the CDR3 follows TCRdb's listing. CDR3 in amino acids: CASSLEGTGGAPVI. The V and J genes are TRBV5-1 and TRBJ2-7; the D call in the table, TRBD1, was not verified against the DNA. CDR1 is SGHRS, CDR2 YFSETQ, per germline. The CDR3 sequence runs 14 residues, both termini included.

This clone was seen only a few times. This sample includes further DNA sequences coding for the same CDR3. CDR3 in DNA: TGTGCCAGCACCCGACGGGGGAACACTGAAGCTTTCTTT. This sequence encodes CASTRRGNTEAFF. The chain recombines TRBV12-3 or TRBV12-4 with TRBJ1-1; D gene uncertain. The V end lost 7 bases, the J end lost 1 base, and 10 bases lay between the germline ends. CDR3 length: 13 residues.